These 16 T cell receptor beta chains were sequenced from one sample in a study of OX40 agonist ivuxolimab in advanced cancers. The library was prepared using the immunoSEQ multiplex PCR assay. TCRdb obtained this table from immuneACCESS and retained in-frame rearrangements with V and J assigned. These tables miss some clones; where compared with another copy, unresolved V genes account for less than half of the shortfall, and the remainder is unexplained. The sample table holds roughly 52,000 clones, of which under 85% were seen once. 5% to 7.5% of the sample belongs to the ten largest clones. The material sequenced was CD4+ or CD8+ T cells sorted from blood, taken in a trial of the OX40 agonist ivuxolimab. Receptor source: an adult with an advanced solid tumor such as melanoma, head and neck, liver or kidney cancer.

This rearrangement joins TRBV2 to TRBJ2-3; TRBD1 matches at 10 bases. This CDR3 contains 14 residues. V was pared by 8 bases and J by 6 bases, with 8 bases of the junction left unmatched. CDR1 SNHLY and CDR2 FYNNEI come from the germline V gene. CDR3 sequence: CASGRTGGADTQYF. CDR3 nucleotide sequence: TGTGCCAGCGGACGGACAGGGGGTGCCGATACGCAGTATTTT.

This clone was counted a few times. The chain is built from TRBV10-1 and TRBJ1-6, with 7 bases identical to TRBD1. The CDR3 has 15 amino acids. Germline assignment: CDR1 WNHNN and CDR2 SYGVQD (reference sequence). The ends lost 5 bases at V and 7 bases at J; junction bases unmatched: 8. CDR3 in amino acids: CASSPSGTANSPLHF. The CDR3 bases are TGCGCCAGCAGTCCATCCGGGACAGCCAATTCACCCCTCCACTTT.

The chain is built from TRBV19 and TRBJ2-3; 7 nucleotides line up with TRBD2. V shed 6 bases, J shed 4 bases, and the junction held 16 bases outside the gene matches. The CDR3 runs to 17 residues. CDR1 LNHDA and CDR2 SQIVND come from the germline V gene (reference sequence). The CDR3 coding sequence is TGTGCCAGTAGCCAACTAGCCCCGGGGGGAGCGGCAGATACGCAGTATTTT. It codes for CASSQLAPGGAADTQYF.

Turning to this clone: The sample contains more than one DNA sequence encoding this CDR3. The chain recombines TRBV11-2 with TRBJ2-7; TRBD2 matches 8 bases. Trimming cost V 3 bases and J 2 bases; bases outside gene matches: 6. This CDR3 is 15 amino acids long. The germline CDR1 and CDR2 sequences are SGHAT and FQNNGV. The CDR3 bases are TGTGCCAGCAGCTTGGTTAGCGGGGTGACCTACGAGCAGTACTTC. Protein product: CASSLVSGVTYEQYF.

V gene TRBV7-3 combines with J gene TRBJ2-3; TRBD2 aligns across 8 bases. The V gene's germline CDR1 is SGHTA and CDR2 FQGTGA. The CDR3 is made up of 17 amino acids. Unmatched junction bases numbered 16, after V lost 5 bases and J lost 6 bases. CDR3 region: CASSQALERGMIDTQYF. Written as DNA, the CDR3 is TGTGCCAGCAGCCAAGCGCTCGAGCGGGGGATGATCGATACGCAGTATTTT.

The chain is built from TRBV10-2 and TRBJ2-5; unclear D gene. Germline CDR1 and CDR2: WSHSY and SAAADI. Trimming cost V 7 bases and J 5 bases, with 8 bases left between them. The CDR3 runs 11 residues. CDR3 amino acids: CASKLGETQYF. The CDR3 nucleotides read TGCGCCAGCAAGCTGGGGGAGACCCAGTACTTC.

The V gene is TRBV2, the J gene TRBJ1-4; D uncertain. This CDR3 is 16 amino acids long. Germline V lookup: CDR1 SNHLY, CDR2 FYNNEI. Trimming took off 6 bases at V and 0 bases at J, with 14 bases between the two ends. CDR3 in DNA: TGTGCCAGCAGCAAATCTGGACGGGCAACTAATGAAAAACTGTTTTTT. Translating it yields CASSKSGRATNEKLFF.

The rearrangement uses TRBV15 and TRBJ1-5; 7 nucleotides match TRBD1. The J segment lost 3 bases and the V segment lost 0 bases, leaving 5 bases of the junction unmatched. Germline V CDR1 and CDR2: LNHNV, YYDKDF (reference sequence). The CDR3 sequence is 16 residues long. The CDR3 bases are TGTGCCACCAGCAGAGATGCGACAGGGCCCAATCAGCCCCAGCATTTT. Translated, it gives CATSRDATGPNQPQHF.

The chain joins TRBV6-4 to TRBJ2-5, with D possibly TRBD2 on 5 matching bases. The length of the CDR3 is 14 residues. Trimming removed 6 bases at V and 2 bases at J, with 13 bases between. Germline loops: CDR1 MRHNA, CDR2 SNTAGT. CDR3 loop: CASSAGLRQETQYF. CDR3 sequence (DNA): TGTGCCAGCAGCGCGGGTCTTAGGCAAGAGACCCAGTACTTC.

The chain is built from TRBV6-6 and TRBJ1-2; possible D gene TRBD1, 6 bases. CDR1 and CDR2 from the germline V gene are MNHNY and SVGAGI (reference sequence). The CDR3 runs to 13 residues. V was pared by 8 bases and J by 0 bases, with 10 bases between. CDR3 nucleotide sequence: TGTGCCAGCGGGGGCAGATCTAACTATGGCTACACCTTC. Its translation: CASGGRSNYGYTF.

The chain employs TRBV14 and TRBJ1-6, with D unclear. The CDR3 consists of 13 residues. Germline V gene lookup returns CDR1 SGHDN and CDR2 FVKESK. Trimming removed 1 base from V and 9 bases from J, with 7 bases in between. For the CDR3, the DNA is TGTGCCAGCAGCCAAGTTAGCGGTTCACCCCTCCACTTT. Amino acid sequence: CASSQVSGSPLHF. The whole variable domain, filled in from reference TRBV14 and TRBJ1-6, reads EAGVTQFPSHSVIEKGQTVTLRCDPISGHDNLYWYRRVMGKEIKFLLHFVKESKQDESGMPNNRFLAERTGGTYSTLKVQPAELEDSGVYFCASSQVSGSPLHFGNGTRLTVT.

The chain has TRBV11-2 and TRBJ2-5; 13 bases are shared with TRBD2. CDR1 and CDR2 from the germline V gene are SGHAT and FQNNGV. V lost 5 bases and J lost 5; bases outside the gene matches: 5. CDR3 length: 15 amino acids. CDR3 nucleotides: TGTGCCAGCAGCCTTACTAGCGGGGGGGGCGAGACCCAGTACTTC. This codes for CASSLTSGGGETQYF.

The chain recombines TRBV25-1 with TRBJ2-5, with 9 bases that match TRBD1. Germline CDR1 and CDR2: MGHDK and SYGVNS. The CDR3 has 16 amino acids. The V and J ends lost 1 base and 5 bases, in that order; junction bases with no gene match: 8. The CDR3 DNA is TGTGCCAGCAGTGAATGGGGTACAGGGGGCAAGGAGACCCAGTACTTC. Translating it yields CASSEWGTGGKETQYF.

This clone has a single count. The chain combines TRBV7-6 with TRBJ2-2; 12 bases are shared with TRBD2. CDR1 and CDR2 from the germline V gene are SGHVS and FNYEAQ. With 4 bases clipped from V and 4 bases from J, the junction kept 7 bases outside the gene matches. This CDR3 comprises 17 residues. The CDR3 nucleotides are TGTGCCAGCAGCTCCCCCGGACTAGCGGGATTCACCGGGGAGCTGTTTTTT. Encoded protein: CASSSPGLAGFTGELFF.

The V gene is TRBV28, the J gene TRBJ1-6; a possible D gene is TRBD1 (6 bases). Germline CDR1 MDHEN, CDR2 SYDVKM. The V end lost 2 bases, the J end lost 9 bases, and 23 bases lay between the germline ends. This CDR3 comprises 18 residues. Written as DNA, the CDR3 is TGTGCCAGCAGTTTACGTCTCGACTCTGGGGGGGCGAGTTCACCCCTCCACTTT. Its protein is CASSLRLDSGGASSPLHF.

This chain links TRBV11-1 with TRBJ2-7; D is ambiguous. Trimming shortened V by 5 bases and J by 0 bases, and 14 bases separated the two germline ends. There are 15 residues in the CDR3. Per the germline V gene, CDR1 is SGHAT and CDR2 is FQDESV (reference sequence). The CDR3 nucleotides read TGTGCCAGCAGCCCCGATTACATCAGCTCCTACGAGCAGTACTTC. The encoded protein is CASSPDYISSYEQYF.